This entry is about one TCR beta chain. Its antigen is as yet unknown. Indicated time point: week 11, during vaccination. Doses of 300 ug of mutant IDH1 20-mer peptide were given with topical imiquimod. The protocol was immunoSEQ multiplex PCR, while the TCRdb copy is restricted to in-frame clones and leaves out a portion. The sample shows roughly 62,000 clones, approximately 91% of them seen only once. Trimming shortened V by 3 bases and J by 5 bases, and 8 bases separated the two germline ends. The CDR3 is 13 residues long. Per the germline V gene, CDR1 is SNHLY and CDR2 is FYNNEI. These data come from a study of a mutant IDH1 vaccine in newly diagnosed glioma. Notes on the study in general: Vaccine-induced responses were seen in about 93% of patients, spanning several MHC alleles.

The chain has TRBV2 and TRBJ2-1, with D possibly matching TRBD1 (5 bases). The material sequenced was PBMCs, taken from a glioma patient whose treatment included an IDH1 peptide vaccine. This TCR was sampled from a man aged 40-49 years with glioma. The CDR3 region is CASSEMGHNEQFF. Written as DNA, the CDR3 is TGTGCCAGCAGTGAGATGGGGCACAATGAGCAGTTCTTC.